This T cell receptor beta chain was obtained from a study of human T cells and chemical hapten exposure. Time point given: pre-sensitization, week 0. Treatment denoted: therapeutic diphenylcyclopropenone sensitization with weekly scalp DPC. Germline-derived CDR1 and CDR2 are MNHNY and SVGAGI (reference sequence). Deletions cut 0 bases from V and 9 bases from J, with 6 bases between. This CDR3 contains 13 residues. MiXCR, applied by TCRdb to the RACE reads, yields one record per CDR3 protein. Of approximately 370,000 distinct CDR3 sequences detected, 5.5% appear once; the ten largest clones hold around 8.6%.

V is TRBV6-6 and J is TRBJ1-6; D not certain. The material sequenced was whole blood, taken in connection with sensitization to the hapten diphenylcyclopropenone (DPC). The receptor was isolated from a woman in her late teens or twenties with alopecia areata. Some clones in this sample may be carry-over from other donors' samples. The CDR3 DNA reads TGTGCCAGCAGTTACTCGACGTTTTCACCCCTCCACTTT. It is translated as CASSYSTFSPLHF.